These 16 T cell receptor beta chains came from one sample sequenced in a study of technical replicates of blood from a few donors. Clones were read by immunoSEQ multiplex PCR, and TCRdb kept only the in-frame ones, dropping some. There are about 80,000 clones in the sample; around 89% occur only once, and 0.35% to 0.45% lies in the top ten. The sample comprised T cells isolated from PBMCs. The receptors originated from a human donor in good health.

The chain recombines TRBV20-1 with TRBJ2-5; D unresolved. The end of the DNA aligns better with TRBJ2-7, so the J call may be wrong. The CDR3 spans 10 residues. Germline values: CDR1 DFQATT, CDR2 SNEGSKA (reference sequence). CDR3 nucleotide sequence: TGCAGTGCTAACTCCTACGAGCAGTACTTC. Encoded protein: CSANSYEQYF.

CDR3 region: CASSNFGTHYDNEQFF. The CDR3 DNA is TGTGCCAGTAGTAATTTCGGGACTCACTATGACAATGAGCAGTTCTTC. The gene calls are TRBV19 and TRBJ2-1; perhaps TRBD2 as D (6 bases). Germline V gives CDR1 LNHDA, CDR2 SQIVND (reference sequence). CDR3 size: 16 residues. Trimming removed 4 bases at V and 5 bases at J, with 18 bases between.

This chain uses TRBV11-3 with TRBJ2-1, with a possible D match to TRBD1 (6 bases). The V end lost 3 bases, the J end lost 2 bases, and 8 bases lay between the germline ends. The germline V gene has CDR1 SGHNT and CDR2 YENEEA. The CDR3 is made up of 14 amino acids. The DNA of the CDR3 is TGTGCCAGCAGCTTGGACAGTCCCTACAATGAGCAGTTCTTC. Translating gives CASSLDSPYNEQFF. The variable domain in full, with the rest retrieved from reference TRBV11-3 and TRBJ2-1, is EAGVVQSPRYKIIEKKQPVAFWCNPISGHNTLYWYLQNLGQGPELLIRYENEEAVDDSQLPKDRFSAERLKGVDSTLKIQPAELGDSAVYLCASSLDSPYNEQFFGPGTRLTVL.

The chain employs TRBV19 and TRBJ2-7, with 9 bases that match TRBD1. The CDR3 has 15 residues. V shed 4 bases and J 1 base; nucleotides not matched to a gene: 5. Per germline, CDR1 LNHDA and CDR2 SQIVND (reference sequence). CDR3 DNA sequence: TGTGCCAGTAGTACCCAGGGACAGGGTTCCTACGAGCAGTACTTC. Its protein is CASSTQGQGSYEQYF.

The chain recombines TRBV14 with TRBJ2-5, with 10 nucleotides matching TRBD1. Trimming at V came to 6 bases and at J to 4 bases, leaving 8 bases not matched to a gene. Germline V gene lookup returns CDR1 SGHDN and CDR2 FVKESK. This CDR3 has 15 amino acids. The CDR3 bases are TGTGCCAGCAGACCTAACCGGGACAGGGGAGAGACCCAGTACTTC. Translation gives CASRPNRDRGETQYF.

This clone was found a few times. The chain combines TRBV9 with TRBJ2-1; 8 bases line up with TRBD1. The CDR3 loop spans 15 amino acids. Germline V CDR1 and CDR2: SGDLS, YYNGEE. The ends lost 4 bases at V and 7 bases at J; junction bases unmatched: 10. The CDR3 coding sequence is TGTGCCAGCAGCCCAGATCGACAGGGGTGGAATGAGCAGTTCTTC. This codes for CASSPDRQGWNEQFF.

This sequence joins TRBV6-5 and TRBJ1-1; no reliable D call. This CDR3 comprises 11 residues. CDR1 MNHEY and CDR2 SVGAGI come from the germline V gene. The ends were cut back, 4 bases at V and 5 bases at J, with 5 bases in the middle. CDR3 nucleotides: TGTGCCAGCAGTTTCGGGACTGAAGCTTTCTTT. It is translated as CASSFGTEAFF.

The rearrangement joins TRBV11-2 to TRBJ2-3; 13 nucleotides agree with TRBD2. With 1 base clipped from V and 2 bases from J, the junction kept 3 bases outside the gene matches. The CDR3 has 17 amino acids. CDR1 is SGHAT and CDR2 is FQNNGV in the germline V gene. The CDR3 spells CASSLGTSGGPTDTQYF. DNA for the CDR3: TGTGCCAGCAGCTTAGGGACTAGCGGGGGACCCACAGATACGCAGTATTTT.

This rearrangement joins TRBV6-1 to TRBJ1-1; 10 positions match TRBD1. There are 12 residues in the CDR3. Germline trimming cut 4 bases from V and 11 bases from J; bases unmatched to any gene: 4. Germline loops: CDR1 MNHNS, CDR2 SASEGT. CDR3 in amino acids: CASSVGTGVAFF. The DNA of the CDR3 is TGTGCCAGCAGTGTGGGGACAGGGGTGGCTTTCTTT.

The chain is built from TRBV27 and TRBJ2-7; the match to TRBD2 covers 7 bases. Germline V lookup: CDR1 MNHEY, CDR2 SMNVEV (reference sequence). Trimming took 0 bases from V and 3 from J; bases not matched to a gene: 5. The CDR3 is 15 amino acids. The CDR3 reads CASSLSAGELYEQYF. The CDR3, as DNA: TGTGCCAGCAGTTTATCGGCGGGAGAGCTCTACGAGCAGTACTTC.

This chain connects TRBV27 to TRBJ1-5, with TRBD1 as a possible D gene (6 bases). Deletions cut 2 bases from V and 5 bases from J, with 10 bases between. CDR3 length: 14 amino acids. Looked up from germline, CDR1 is MNHEY and CDR2 is SMNVEV (reference sequence). In DNA form, the CDR3 reads TGTGCCAGCAGTTTAACAGGGAGGGATCAGCCCCAGCATTTT. It codes for CASSLTGRDQPQHF.

The chain carries TRBV11-3 and TRBJ2-7, with 9 bases fitting TRBD1. With 6 bases clipped from V and 5 bases from J, the junction kept 5 bases outside the gene matches. Germline loops: CDR1 SGHNT, CDR2 YENEEA. The CDR3 runs to 13 residues. CDR3 sequence (DNA): TGTGCCAGCAGTTGGGACAGGGAAAACGAGCAGTACTTC. Translating gives CASSWDRENEQYF.

The CDR3 is CAIQRLGRDHNEQFF. The DNA for the CDR3 is TGTGCCATCCAACGGCTCGGGAGGGATCACAATGAGCAGTTCTTC. This chain uses TRBV10-3 with TRBJ2-1; 8 nucleotides align to TRBD2. J lost 5 bases, V lost 8 bases, and 11 bases had no gene match. Germline CDR1 ENHRY, CDR2 SYGVKD. The CDR3 spans 15 residues.

This clone was seen just once. The CDR3 spells CASSGSTGDTEAFF. In nucleotides, the CDR3 is TGTGCCAGCTCAGGATCCACAGGGGACACTGAAGCTTTCTTT. This chain connects TRBV18 to TRBJ1-1, with 7 bases fitting TRBD1. Germline CDR1 reads KGHSH; CDR2 reads LQKENI. This CDR3 is 14 amino acids long. Trimming at V came to 5 bases and at J to 3 bases, leaving 6 bases not matched to a gene.

The chain employs TRBV28 and TRBJ1-2; D perhaps matches TRBD1 (5 bases). CDR3 length equals 12 residues. Germline assignment: CDR1 MDHEN and CDR2 SYDVKM. V lost 3 bases and J 8 bases, leaving 10 bases between the germline ends. CDR3 DNA: TGTGCCAGCAGTTTTGGGGGGGGAGGCTACACCTTC. It is translated as CASSFGGGGYTF.

The V gene is TRBV27, the J gene TRBJ2-1, with 8 positions matching TRBD2. Trimming at V came to 5 bases and at J to 2 bases, leaving 8 bases not matched to a gene. The CDR3 totals 16 residues. Germline-derived CDR1 and CDR2 are MNHEY and SMNVEV (reference sequence). CDR3 sequence reads: CASSQYPGLAYNEQFF. DNA for the CDR3: TGTGCCAGCAGTCAGTATCCGGGACTAGCCTACAATGAGCAGTTCTTC.